Each of the 18 T cell receptor beta chains below was sequenced from the same sample in a study of shared clonotypes between healthy human individuals. The repertoire was sequenced with immunoSEQ multiplex PCR; TCRdb's copy has only in-frame clones and lacks some. The sample has 980,000 or so clones, less than 85% seen once. Sample: memory CD4+ T cells sorted from blood. As for subset: CD45RA-negative fraction. All receptors come from a man aged 18 to 35 in good health.

In its sample, this clone was seen once. The rearrangement joins TRBV30 to TRBJ2-5, with TRBD1 matching over 10 bases. The CDR3 is 13 amino acids. The V gene end was trimmed by 6 bases and the J gene end by 5 bases; junction bases not matched to a gene: 6. Germline V gene sequence: CDR1 GTSNPN, CDR2 SVGIG (reference sequence). The CDR3 here is CACEPGQGETQYF. For the CDR3, the DNA is TGTGCCTGTGAACCGGGACAGGGGGAGACCCAGTACTTC.

Of note for this clone: A much larger clone lies a single base off, so this may be a read error. Other nucleotide sequences in the sample specify the same CDR3. The chain employs TRBV18 and TRBJ1-2; D is undetermined. The CDR3 spans 13 residues. V lost 6 bases and J lost 2, with 10 bases in between. Germline V gene sequence: CDR1 KGHSH, CDR2 LQKENI. The CDR3 spells CASSPDGNYGYTF. In nucleotides, the CDR3 is TGTGCCAGCTCCCCCGACGGAAACTATGGCTACACCTTC.

The rearrangement joins TRBV5-5 to TRBJ1-1; D gene ambiguous. Germline values: CDR1 SGHKS, CDR2 YYEKEE (reference sequence). V lost 5 bases and J 0 bases, leaving 11 bases between the germline ends. The CDR3 contains 14 residues. CDR3 nucleotides: TGTGCCAGCAGGTCGGTCGGTGTGAACACTGAAGCTTTCTTT. Translation: CASRSVGVNTEAFF.

This clone was seen only a few times. The gene calls are TRBV7-8 and TRBJ2-7, with D unclear. This CDR3 is 14 amino acids long. CDR1 SGHVS and CDR2 FQNEAQ come from the germline V gene. The V gene lost 2 bases and the J gene lost 1 base, with 9 bases spanning the gap. The CDR3 protein is CASSLRDQSYEQYF. The CDR3 nucleotides are TGTGCCAGCAGCTTACGAGACCAGTCCTACGAGCAGTACTTC. The whole variable domain, filled in from reference TRBV7-8 and TRBJ2-7, reads GAGVSQSPRYKVAKRGQDVALRCDPISGHVSLFWYQQALGQGPEFLTYFQNEAQLDKSGLPSDRFFAERPEGSVSTLKIQRTQQEDSAVYLCASSLRDQSYEQYFGPGTRLTVT.

Here the CDR3 reads CASSLSPWRGQETQYF. Here the CDR3 DNA reads TGTGCCAGCAGTTTATCCCCATGGCGGGGGCAAGAGACCCAGTACTTC. The chain couples TRBV28 to TRBJ2-5, with TRBD2 identical over 7 bases. The CDR3 is 16 residues long. V was clipped by 1 base and J by 2 bases; unmatched bases: 7. In germline, CDR1 is MDHEN, CDR2 SYDVKM. The whole variable domain, filled in from reference TRBV28 and TRBJ2-5, reads DVKVTQSSRYLVKRTGEKVFLECVQDMDHENMFWYRQDPGLGLRLIYFSYDVKMKEKGDIPEGYSVSREKKERFSLILESASTNQTSMYLCASSLSPWRGQETQYFGPGTRLLVL.

The V and J genes are TRBV6-1 and TRBJ1-1; D gene unclear. From germline, CDR1 is MNHNS and CDR2 SASEGT. This CDR3 is 13 amino acids long. Trimming removed 2 bases from V and 11 bases from J, with 15 bases in between. CDR3 sequence reads: CASSESRTLNAFF. DNA for the CDR3: TGTGCCAGCAGTGAATCTCGGACTTTGAACGCTTTCTTT.

The J gene is TRBJ2-7, the V gene TRBV5-1; 7 bases align to TRBD1. The CDR3 is 15 amino acids. The germline gives CDR1 SGHRS, CDR2 YFSETQ. Germline trimming cut 2 bases from V and 6 bases from J; bases unmatched to any gene: 11. The CDR3 nucleotides are TGCGCCAGCAGCTTAATGTGGACAGGACCCTCCGAGCAGTACTTC. The encoded protein is CASSLMWTGPSEQYF.

The V call is TRBV14, the J call TRBJ2-1; a weak D match, TRBD2 (5 bases). V was shortened by 1 base and J by 3 bases, with 16 bases between the two germline ends. The CDR3 length is 17 residues. Germline V gene data show CDR1 as SGHDN and CDR2 as FVKESK. The CDR3 DNA reads TGTGCCAGCAGCCAAGCCCTAATGGCGGGTATCTACAATGAGCAGTTCTTC. It codes for CASSQALMAGIYNEQFF. The full variable domain, in which reference TRBV14 and TRBJ2-1 provide the parts outside the CDR3, is EAGVTQFPSHSVIEKGQTVTLRCDPISGHDNLYWYRRVMGKEIKFLLHFVKESKQDESGMPNNRFLAERTGGTYSTLKVQPAELEDSGVYFCASSQALMAGIYNEQFFGPGTRLTVL.

This clone is a singleton in its sample. The chain joins TRBV5-1 to TRBJ1-1; D is perhaps TRBD1 (5 bases). Germline loops: CDR1 SGHRS, CDR2 YFSETQ. V lost 3 bases to trimming and J lost 4 bases, with 19 bases between them. This CDR3 is built from 16 residues. In DNA form, the CDR3 reads TGCGCCAGCAGCTGGGACGTCAAAGGGGAACGCACTGAAGCTTTCTTT. It codes for CASSWDVKGERTEAFF.

This chain joins TRBV11-3 and TRBJ2-7; D is unclear. With 7 bases removed from V and 3 bases from J, the gap between germline ends came to 4 bases. The CDR3 contains 10 residues. Per the germline V gene, CDR1 is SGHNT and CDR2 is YENEEA. The CDR3 nucleotides read TGTGCCAGCACAGTCTACGAGCAGTACTTC. This translates into CASTVYEQYF.

The rearrangement links TRBV13 to TRBJ1-1; the match to TRBD1 covers 7 bases. J gave up 0 bases and V 0 bases, and 4 bases lay outside the gene matches. Germline CDR1 is PRHDT and CDR2 is FYEKMQ (reference sequence). CDR3 size: 16 residues. The CDR3 is CASSLGGGRMNTEAFF. CDR3 in DNA: TGTGCCAGCAGCTTAGGAGGGGGCCGAATGAACACTGAAGCTTTCTTT.

The chain is built from TRBV5-5 and TRBJ2-7; D remains ambiguous. The germline V and J ends were trimmed by 4 bases and 1 base, with 12 bases remaining between them. Looked up from germline, CDR1 is SGHKS and CDR2 is YYEKEE (reference sequence). The CDR3 has 14 amino acids. The CDR3 DNA is TGTGCCAGCAGCCTGAACACTGAGTCCTACGAGCAGTACTTC. Protein product: CASSLNTESYEQYF.

V usage is TRBV19 and J usage is TRBJ2-3, with D tentatively TRBD1 (6 bases). From germline, CDR1 is LNHDA and CDR2 SQIVND (reference sequence). There are 18 residues in the CDR3. The V gene lost 7 bases and the J gene lost 0 bases, with 23 bases spanning the gap. The CDR3 is CASTLFYRARTSTDTQYF. Here the CDR3 DNA reads TGTGCCAGTACCCTCTTTTACAGGGCTCGGACTAGCACAGATACGCAGTATTTT.

This clone turned up a few times. The V and J genes are TRBV7-2 and TRBJ1-4, with D possibly TRBD1 on 5 matching bases. Looked up from germline, CDR1 is SGHTA and CDR2 is FQGNSA. V was clipped by 5 bases and J by 5 bases, with 15 bases between them. This CDR3 has 15 amino acids. The CDR3, as DNA: TGTGCCAGCAGCGAGTCCAGGGAAGTCAATGAAAAACTGTTTTTT. Translated: CASSESREVNEKLFF.

This chain joins TRBV6-5 and TRBJ1-4, with 9 nucleotides matching TRBD1. V lost 2 bases to trimming and J lost 8 bases; unmatched junction nucleotides: 6. The CDR3 has 15 residues. Germline V gene data show CDR1 as MNHEY and CDR2 as SVGAGI. The CDR3 bases are TGTGCCAGCAGTTACGGGGACAGGGTAGAAGAAAAACTGTTTTTT. This gives the protein CASSYGDRVEEKLFF.

The gene calls are TRBV10-3 and TRBJ2-5; D is uncertain. The length of the CDR3 is 12 residues. Trimming cost V 8 bases and J 5 bases, with 12 bases left between them. Germline V CDR1 and CDR2: ENHRY, SYGVKD. The CDR3 nucleotides read TGTGCCATCTCACGGCTCGGGGAGACCCAGTACTTC. Translated, it gives CAISRLGETQYF.

CDR3 bases: TGTGCCTGGGAACCTCTAGCGGGACTACAGTACTTC. It translates to CAWEPLAGLQYF. The rearrangement joins TRBV30 to TRBJ2-7; 9 positions agree with TRBD2. The CDR3 has 12 amino acids. The V and J ends lost 5 bases and 10 bases, in that order; junction bases with no gene match: 9. Germline V gives CDR1 GTSNPN, CDR2 SVGIG (reference sequence).

The chain carries TRBV6-1 and TRBJ1-5; D is uncertain. The V gene lost 4 bases and the J gene lost 0 bases, with 10 bases spanning the gap. This CDR3 has 15 amino acids. Germline V gene data show CDR1 as MNHNS and CDR2 as SASEGT. The DNA for the CDR3 is TGTGCCAGCAGTGCCGGGTTTGATAGCAATCAGCCCCAGCATTTT. It is translated as CASSAGFDSNQPQHF.